This T cell receptor beta chain was documented in a study of T cells after yellow fever vaccination (dated by TCRdb to between 2017 and 2020). The study in broad terms: The SMART-Seq v4 Ultra Low Input RNA kit was used to prepare libraries from fractions with low cell numbers. To track T-cell clones before and after primary and booster YFV17D yellow fever vaccination, bulk TCR alpha and beta repertoires were sequenced longitudinally. Blood samples were taken at several timepoints before and after primary and secondary immunization, and bulk PBMC replicates and cell subsets were isolated. Two healthy male donors, one aged 18 to 30 and one aged 30 to 40 years, were included in the cohort. Study-wide conclusions, independent of this receptor: Compared with the primary T-cell response, the secondary T-cell response was faster but weaker, reaching its peak on day 5 rather than on day 15. Only a couple of donors were included in the study, so the extent to which the findings can be generalized is limited. After the booster, most clones that had expanded after primary vaccination were detected again (approximately 95% of CD4 and under 90% of CD8), suggesting broad maintenance of memory. A small share of clonotypes occurred in both CD4 and CD8 compartments, likely arising from convergent recombination. Computational filtering was required because FACS-sorted repertoires could contain abundant contaminating clonotypes from the bulk population.

The V end loses 3 bases and the J end loses 6 bases, and a stretch of 14 bases separates them. The CDR3 sequence holds 14 residues, the cysteine and phenylalanine included. The only DNA kept is the CDR3, 42 bases in frame from the first base. This clonotype was seen ten or more times. The antigen it binds to is not known. The sample holds no much larger clone one base away, and base qualities are not on file. Synthesis of TCR cDNA relied on 5'RACE template switching, a step that introduced a universal primer site along with unique molecular identifiers. Priming for cDNA synthesis came from both the TCR alpha and TCR beta constant segments. Library amplification involved two PCR steps, and the second step added sample barcodes and sequencing adapters. Libraries were sequenced on Illumina HiSeq 2500 (2x100 bp) or NovaSeq (2x150 bp). In the paper's pipeline: MIGEC was used to demultiplex reads and collapse the reads into UMI consensus sequences, and MiXCR was used for V(D)J alignment. Vaccine-responding clonotypes were defined with edgeR using replicate PBMC samples, requiring FDR below 0.01 and a log2 fold change above 5 up to day 15. Bulk clonotypes were assigned CD4 or CD8 identity according to which sequenced CD4 or CD8 repertoire held them at higher abundance. TCRdb reworked the public reads: Q25 trimming with fastp, MiXCR clone assembly, productive beta chains retained. Records with the same CDR3 protein are collapsed into one entry carrying the most frequent genes and DNA. The V and J calls were determined by TCRdb, not by the authors. The sample table holds 60,000 to 85,000 distinct CDR3 sequences, of which over 6% were seen once. The ten largest clonotypes hold 37% of the sample.

This specimen's treatment or condition label, per the study, means: live attenuated yellow fever vaccine strain. A standard Ficoll-Paque protocol was used to isolate PBMCs from peripheral blood. CD4 and CD8 T-cell fractions were isolated with Dynabeads CD4 and CD8 positive selection kits. TriZol was used to extract RNA from bulk PBMCs, from CD4 and CD8 fractions, and from dextramer-positive and dextramer-negative fractions. The sequenced sample was CD8+ T cells sorted from PBMCs, obtained about 41 days after the first yellow fever vaccination. In this chain, TRBV12-3 or TRBV12-4 is recombined with TRBJ1-1, with a tentative D gene TRBD1 over 6 matching bases. This clonotype originated in a man younger than 30 who received the YFV17D yellow fever vaccine. The DNA is as follows: TGTGCCAGCAGTTTGAGGGGGGGCAGGGCTGAAGCTTTCTTT. Its translation is CASSLRGGRAEAFF.